The clone carrying this T cell receptor beta chain was seen more than once but under ten times. Data came from immunoSEQ multiplex PCR; TCRdb stores just in-frame clones and leaves some out. The data hold about 110,000 clones, with about 87% observed a single time. This entry comes from a study of blood T cell repertoires in COVID-19. CDR1 and CDR2 (germline): SGHVS, FNYEAQ. The length of the CDR3 is 15 residues. V shed 5 bases and J shed 6 bases, with 20 bases lying between them. What was sequenced was peripheral blood. The TCR sequence derives from a man in his fifties with active or convalescent COVID-19. This chain links TRBV7-6 with TRBJ2-7; possible D gene TRBD1, 6 bases. The CDR3, as DNA: TGTGCCAGCAGCCCCGTGACAGGAGAGGGTGGCGAGCAGTACTTC. It yields the protein CASSPVTGEGGEQYF.